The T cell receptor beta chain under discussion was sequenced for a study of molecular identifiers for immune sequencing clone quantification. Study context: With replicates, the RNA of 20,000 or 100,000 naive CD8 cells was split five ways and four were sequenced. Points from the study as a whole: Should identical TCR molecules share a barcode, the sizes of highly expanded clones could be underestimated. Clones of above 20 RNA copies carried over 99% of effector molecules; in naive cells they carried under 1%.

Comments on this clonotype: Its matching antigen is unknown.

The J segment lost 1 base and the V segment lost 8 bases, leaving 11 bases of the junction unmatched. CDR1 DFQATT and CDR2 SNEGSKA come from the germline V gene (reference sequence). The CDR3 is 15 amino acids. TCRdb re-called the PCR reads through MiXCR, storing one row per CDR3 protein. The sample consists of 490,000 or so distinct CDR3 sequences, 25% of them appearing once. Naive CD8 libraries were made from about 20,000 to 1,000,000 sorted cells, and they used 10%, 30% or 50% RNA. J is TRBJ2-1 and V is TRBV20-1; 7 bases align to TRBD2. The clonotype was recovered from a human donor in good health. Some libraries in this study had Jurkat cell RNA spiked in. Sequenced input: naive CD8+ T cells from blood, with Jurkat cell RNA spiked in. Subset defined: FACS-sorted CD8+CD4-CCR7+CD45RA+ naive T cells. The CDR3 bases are TGCAGTACTGCCCCTCGAGCGGGGTCCTACAATGAGCAGTTCTTC. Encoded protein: CSTAPRAGSYNEQFF.